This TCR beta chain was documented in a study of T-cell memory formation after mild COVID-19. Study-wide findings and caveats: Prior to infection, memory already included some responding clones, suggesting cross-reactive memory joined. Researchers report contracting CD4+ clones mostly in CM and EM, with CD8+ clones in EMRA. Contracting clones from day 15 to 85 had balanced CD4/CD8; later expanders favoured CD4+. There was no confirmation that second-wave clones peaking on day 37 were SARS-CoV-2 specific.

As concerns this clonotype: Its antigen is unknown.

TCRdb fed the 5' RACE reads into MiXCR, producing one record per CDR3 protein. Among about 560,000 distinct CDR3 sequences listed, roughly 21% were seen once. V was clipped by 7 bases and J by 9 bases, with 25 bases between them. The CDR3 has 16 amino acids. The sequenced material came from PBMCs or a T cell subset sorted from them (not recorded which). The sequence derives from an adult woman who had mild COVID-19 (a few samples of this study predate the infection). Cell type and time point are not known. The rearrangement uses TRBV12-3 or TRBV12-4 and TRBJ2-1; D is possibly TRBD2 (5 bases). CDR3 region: CASTRPTLLGPPEQFF. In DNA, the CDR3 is TGTGCCAGCACCCGACCAACACTACTAGGTCCTCCTGAGCAGTTCTTC.